These 4 T cell receptor beta chains share one sample of origin, sequenced in a study of blood T cell repertoires in COVID-19. Some clones are missing from TCRdb's copy, which holds only in-frame ones; the method was immunoSEQ multiplex PCR. The table includes fewer than 350,000 clones, about nine tenths detected once. The sequencing sample was made of peripheral blood. The receptors here all came from a woman in her thirties with COVID-19, enrolled during active disease.

The chain recombines TRBV28 with TRBJ1-1; D is ambiguous. Looked up from germline, CDR1 is MDHEN and CDR2 is SYDVKM. V dropped 2 bases and J dropped 1 base, with 11 bases sitting between them. The CDR3 loop spans 15 amino acids. The CDR3 coding sequence is TGTGCCAGCAGTTTACAGAAAACACGGAACACTGAAGCTTTCTTT. Translation gives CASSLQKTRNTEAFF.

V and J are TRBV3-1 (or the pseudogene TRBV3-2) and TRBJ2-7; 7 nucleotides agree with TRBD2. Trimming at V came to 0 bases and at J to 2 bases, leaving 19 bases not matched to a gene. Germline CDR1 and CDR2: LGHDT and YNNKEL (reference sequence). CDR3 length: 20 amino acids. CDR3 nucleotides: TGTGCCAGCAGCCAAGATGGTGTGTCGCCCCAAGGCGGGAGAGCCTACGAGCAGTACTTC. Translating gives CASSQDGVSPQGGRAYEQYF.

The chain has TRBV4-1 and TRBJ2-5; D possibly corresponds to TRBD2 (5 bases). Trimming took 2 bases from V and 5 from J, leaving 18 bases between them. The CDR3 runs 16 residues. Per the germline V gene, CDR1 is MGHRA and CDR2 is YSYEKL. The CDR3 bases are TGCGCCAGCAGCCAACTTCGACTAAACCCGGGCGAGACCCAGTACTTC. It translates to CASSQLRLNPGETQYF.

The V gene is TRBV19, the J gene TRBJ2-3; a possible D gene is TRBD2 (5 bases). The V and J ends lost 4 bases and 0 bases respectively, with 8 bases between them. The CDR3 is made up of 14 amino acids. Germline CDR1 LNHDA, CDR2 SQIVND (reference sequence). The CDR3 nucleotides are TGTGCCAGTAGTAAGGAGGAAAGCACAGATACGCAGTATTTT. Translation gives CASSKEESTDTQYF.